This T cell receptor beta chain originates from a study of blood T cell repertoires in COVID-19. Turning to the study itself: Material from acute and convalescent COVID-19 was sourced from the United States, Italy and Spain.

The method was immunoSEQ multiplex PCR; TCRdb's version includes in-frame clones alone and lacks a portion of them. The table shows about 170,000 clones, with about 85% occurring only once. The clonotype originates from a woman aged 80 or over in a cohort sampled during active or convalescent COVID-19. The sequenced material came from peripheral blood.

Here the CDR3 reads CASSQGGTGGYSPLHF. The DNA of the CDR3 is TGTGCCAGCAGCCAAGGCGGGACAGGGGGATATTCACCCCTCCACTTT. The V gene is TRBV3-1 (or the pseudogene TRBV3-2), the J gene TRBJ1-6; 11 bases fit TRBD1. CDR3 length: 16 amino acids. CDR1 is LGHDT, CDR2 YNNKEL, per germline (reference sequence). Losses at the gene ends were 1 base for V and 8 bases for J; bases not matched to a gene: 4.